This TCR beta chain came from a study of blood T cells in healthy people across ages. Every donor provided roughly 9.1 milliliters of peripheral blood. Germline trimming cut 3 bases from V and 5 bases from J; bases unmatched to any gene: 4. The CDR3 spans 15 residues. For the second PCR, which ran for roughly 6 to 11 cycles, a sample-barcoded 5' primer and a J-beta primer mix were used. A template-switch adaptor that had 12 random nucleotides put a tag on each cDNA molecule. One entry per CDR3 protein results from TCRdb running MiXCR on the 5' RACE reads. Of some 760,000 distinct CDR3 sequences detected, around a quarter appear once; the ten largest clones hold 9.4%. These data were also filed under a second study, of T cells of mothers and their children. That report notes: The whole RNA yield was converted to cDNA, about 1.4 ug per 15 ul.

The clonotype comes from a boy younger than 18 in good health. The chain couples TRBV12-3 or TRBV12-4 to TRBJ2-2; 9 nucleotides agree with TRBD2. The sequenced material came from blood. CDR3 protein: CASSLVAGDTGELFF. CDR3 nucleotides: TGTGCCAGCAGTTTGGTAGCGGGGGATACCGGGGAGCTGTTTTTT.